Given below is one T cell receptor beta chain in context. Its target is unknown. The sample belongs to a study of PD-1 blockade in classical Hodgkin lymphoma. Each patient's relapse followed autologous stem cell transplantation, and brentuximab vedotin exposure varied. Germline CDR1 SGHDT, CDR2 YYEEEE. V lost 0 bases and J lost 2; bases outside the gene matches: 1. The CDR3 totals 14 residues. General study results and limits: Exclusion was applied to patients who started nivolumab under 1 year after ASCT. Newly diagnosed patients and complete responders had comparable diversity at baseline. Newly diagnosed patients reportedly trailed healthy donors in baseline TCR diversity.

Assay: immunoSEQ multiplex PCR; the TCRdb copy retains only in-frame clones and omits some. The repertoire has about 58,000 clones, approximately 90% of them found once; the top ten carry roughly a tenth. The sequenced sample was peripheral blood mononuclear cells (PBMCs), obtained before the second cycle of nivolumab. The TCR sequence derives from a human donor with classical Hodgkin lymphoma. The chain links TRBV5-6 to TRBJ2-7; 8 bases line up with TRBD1. The CDR3 coding sequence is TGTGCCAGCAGCTTGGACAGGGGGACCTACGAGCAGTACTTC. This codes for CASSLDRGTYEQYF.